This T cell receptor beta chain was obtained from a study of a mutant IDH1 vaccine in newly diagnosed glioma. Across the whole study: Each patient was administered eight vaccinations, scheduled in weeks 1, 3, 5, 7, 11, 15, 19 and 23. Patients received vaccination from 4-6 weeks after radiotherapy alone, or with temozolomide cycles.

As to time point: week 5, during vaccination. Mutant IDH1 20-mer peptide, at 300 ug, made up each vaccine dose, with topical imiquimod. Produced via immunoSEQ multiplex PCR; TCRdb's table is partial and in-frame only. The sample consists of approximately 39,000 clones, 80% to 90% of them appearing once. General study results and limits: It was about 92% of patients that developed vaccine-induced immune responses. Pseudoprogression looked unconnected to shifts in top peripheral T cell clonotypes.

Trimming removed 6 bases from V and 2 bases from J; junction bases left unmatched: 6. Looked up from germline, CDR1 is SGHTA and CDR2 is FQGNSA. This CDR3 spans 15 amino acids. A note on this clone: Its cognate antigen is unknown.

The receptor comes from a man aged 50 to 59 with glioma. This chain joins TRBV7-2 and TRBJ1-3, with 8 bases lining up with TRBD1. The material sequenced was PBMCs, taken from a glioma patient whose treatment included an IDH1 peptide vaccine. The CDR3 bases are TGTGCCAGCAGTTCGGGACAGGCGGCTGGAAACACCATATATTTT. Amino acids: CASSSGQAAGNTIYF.